A selection of T cell receptor beta chains follows, all from one sample in a study of tumor-infiltrating lymphocytes in localized non-small cell lung cancer. Sequencing was performed with immunoSEQ multiplex PCR; in TCRdb, only in-frame clones are kept and a portion is missing. The table includes thousands of clones, 75% detected once. Sequencing was carried out using uninvolved lung tissue not adjacent to the tumor. The source of these receptors is a human donor with non-small cell lung cancer. CDR3s include the opening cysteine and the closing phenylalanine or tryptophan. D genes are given only for firm matches. Size is stated for part of the rows, as once, few or many counts, or as a class when the clone is expanded.

clone_size: few; cdr3_length: 15; v_call: TRBV7-9; d_call: .; j_call: TRBJ2-7; cdr3_aa: CASSPPSRQAYEQYF; cdr3_nt: TGTGCCAGCAGTCCCCCTTCGAGGCAGGCCTACGAGCAGTACTTC
clone_size: few; cdr3_length: 14; v_call: TRBV7-9; d_call: TRBD2; j_call: TRBJ2-5; cdr3_aa: CASSFVLAEETQYF; cdr3_nt: TGTGCCAGCAGCTTCGTACTAGCGGAAGAGACCCAGTACTTC
clone_size: once; cdr3_length: 16; v_call: TRBV6-5; d_call: .; j_call: TRBJ2-7; cdr3_aa: CASSLDPWRGQNEQYF; cdr3_nt: TGTGCCAGCAGTTTAGACCCCTGGAGGGGGCAGAACGAGCAGTACTTC
clone_size: .; cdr3_length: 15; v_call: TRBV10-2; d_call: .; j_call: TRBJ2-7; cdr3_aa: CASSYRLGPTYEQYF; cdr3_nt: TGCGCCAGCAGTTACCGACTGGGACCTACCTACGAGCAGTACTTC
clone_size: few; cdr3_length: 16; v_call: TRBV19; d_call: .; j_call: TRBJ2-3; cdr3_aa: CASSIGYTGGTDTQYF; cdr3_nt: TGTGCCAGTAGTATAGGCTACACGGGCGGTACAGATACGCAGTATTTT
clone_size: few; cdr3_length: 14; v_call: TRBV2; d_call: TRBD1; j_call: TRBJ2-7; cdr3_aa: CASRRRGTVYEQYF; cdr3_nt: TGTGCCAGCAGGCGACGTGGGACAGTCTACGAGCAGTACTTC
clone_size: .; cdr3_length: 13; v_call: TRBV6-6; d_call: TRBD1; j_call: TRBJ1-1; cdr3_aa: CASSATGGTEAFF; cdr3_nt: TGTGCCAGCAGCGCGACAGGGGGCACTGAAGCTTTCTTT
clone_size: .; cdr3_length: 15; v_call: TRBV6-4; d_call: TRBD2; j_call: TRBJ2-3; cdr3_aa: CASSEETSGTDTQYF; cdr3_nt: TGTGCCAGCAGTGAGGAGACTAGCGGCACAGATACGCAGTATTTT
clone_size: medium-sized; cdr3_length: 11; v_call: TRBV6-6; d_call: .; j_call: TRBJ2-3; cdr3_aa: CASSITDTQYF; cdr3_nt: TGTGCCAGCAGTATCACAGATACGCAGTATTTT
clone_size: .; cdr3_length: 15; v_call: TRBV30; d_call: TRBD1; j_call: TRBJ1-4; cdr3_aa: CAWSVRGTGNEKLFF; cdr3_nt: TGTGCCTGGAGTGTACGGGGGACAGGGAATGAAAAACTGTTTTTT
clone_size: .; cdr3_length: 15; v_call: TRBV9; d_call: .; j_call: TRBJ1-1; cdr3_aa: CASSVGSGFNTEAFF; cdr3_nt: TGTGCCAGCAGCGTTGGTTCCGGATTTAACACTGAAGCTTTCTTT
clone_size: .; cdr3_length: 12; v_call: TRBV29-1; d_call: TRBD1; j_call: TRBJ2-1; cdr3_aa: CSSGQTYNEQFF; cdr3_nt: TGCAGCTCGGGACAGACCTACAATGAGCAGTTCTTC
clone_size: .; cdr3_length: 14; v_call: TRBV5-4; d_call: .; j_call: TRBJ2-7; cdr3_aa: CASSPLGGSYEQYF; cdr3_nt: TGTGCCAGCAGCCCCCTTGGGGGTTCCTACGAGCAGTACTTC
clone_size: few; cdr3_length: 14; v_call: TRBV2; d_call: .; j_call: TRBJ2-2; cdr3_aa: CASIGGTNTGELFF; cdr3_nt: TGTGCCAGCATTGGGGGGACGAACACCGGGGAGCTGTTTTTT
clone_size: .; cdr3_length: 13; v_call: TRBV10-1; d_call: .; j_call: TRBJ2-7; cdr3_aa: CASSRDSRGEQYF; cdr3_nt: TGCGCCAGCAGTAGGGACTCCCGGGGCGAGCAGTACTTC